Listed here is a single T cell receptor beta chain. The data are from a study of identical twins' blood T cells. Germline assignment: CDR1 MDHEN and CDR2 SYDVKM. V was trimmed by 11 bases and J by 5 bases, leaving 26 bases between them. The CDR3 is 16 residues long. The three twin pairs were reared together, likely meeting the same infections. MiXCR, run by TCRdb on the 5' RACE reads, gives a single entry per CDR3 protein. Altogether 350,000 to 400,000 distinct CDR3 sequences are present, about 28% being singletons, with the ten largest covering about 6.1%. The chain couples TRBV28 to TRBJ2-3; D is undetermined. The sample comprised PBMCs. The receptor's source is a woman aged 18 to 50 in good health. CDR3 sequence: CAANSNRAAFRDTQYF. The CDR3 DNA is TGTGCCGCGAATTCCAACCGGGCCGCATTCCGAGATACGCAGTATTTT.